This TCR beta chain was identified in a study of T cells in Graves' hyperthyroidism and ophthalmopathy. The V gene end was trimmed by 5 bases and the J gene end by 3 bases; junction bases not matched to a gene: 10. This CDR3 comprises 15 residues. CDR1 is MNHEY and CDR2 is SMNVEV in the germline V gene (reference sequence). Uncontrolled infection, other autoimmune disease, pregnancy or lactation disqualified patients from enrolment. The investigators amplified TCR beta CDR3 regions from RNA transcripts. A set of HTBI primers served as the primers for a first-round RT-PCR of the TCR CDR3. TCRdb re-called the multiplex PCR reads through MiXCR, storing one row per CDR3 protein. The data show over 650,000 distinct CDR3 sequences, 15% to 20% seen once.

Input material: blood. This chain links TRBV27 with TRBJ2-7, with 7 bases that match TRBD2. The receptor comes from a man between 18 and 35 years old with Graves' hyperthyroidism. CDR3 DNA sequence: TGTGCCAGCAGTATAGCTAGCGGAGCGATCTACGAGCAGTACTTC. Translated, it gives CASSIASGAIYEQYF.